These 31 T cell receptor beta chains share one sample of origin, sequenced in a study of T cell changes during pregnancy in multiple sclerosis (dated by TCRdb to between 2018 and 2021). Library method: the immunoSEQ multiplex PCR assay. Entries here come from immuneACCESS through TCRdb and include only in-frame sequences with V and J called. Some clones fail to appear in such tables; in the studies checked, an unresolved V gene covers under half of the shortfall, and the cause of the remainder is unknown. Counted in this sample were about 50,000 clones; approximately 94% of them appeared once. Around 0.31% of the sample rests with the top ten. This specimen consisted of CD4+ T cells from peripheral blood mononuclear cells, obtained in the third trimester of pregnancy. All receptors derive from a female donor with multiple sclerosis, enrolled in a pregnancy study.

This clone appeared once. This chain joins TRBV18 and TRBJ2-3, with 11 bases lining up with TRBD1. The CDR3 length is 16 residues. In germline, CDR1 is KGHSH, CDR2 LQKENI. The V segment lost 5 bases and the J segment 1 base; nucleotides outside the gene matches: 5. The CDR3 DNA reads TGTGCCAGCTCAATAAGGACAGGGGGCGGCACAGATACGCAGTATTTT. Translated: CASSIRTGGGTDTQYF.

CDR3 sequence reads: CASSLRYHEKLFF. The CDR3 DNA follows: TGTGCCAGCAGCTTACGTTATCATGAAAAACTGTTTTTT. The J gene is TRBJ1-4, the V gene TRBV7-2; D not resolved. The length of the CDR3 is 13 residues. V was cut by 2 bases and J by 6 bases, with 7 bases left in between. CDR1 is SGHTA, CDR2 FQGNSA, per germline.

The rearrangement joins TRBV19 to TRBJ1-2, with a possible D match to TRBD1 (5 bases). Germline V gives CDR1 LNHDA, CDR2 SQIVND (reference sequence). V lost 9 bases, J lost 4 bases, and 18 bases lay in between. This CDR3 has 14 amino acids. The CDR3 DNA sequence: TGTGCCAGCCGAAAGACAGATGGGCGCTATGGCTACACCTTC. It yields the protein CASRKTDGRYGYTF.

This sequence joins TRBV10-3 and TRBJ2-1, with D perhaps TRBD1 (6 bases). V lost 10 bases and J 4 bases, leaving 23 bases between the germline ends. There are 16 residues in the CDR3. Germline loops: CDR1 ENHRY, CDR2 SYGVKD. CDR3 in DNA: TGTGCCACCCAGGGGAATGTTGGAGAACTGTACAATGAGCAGTTCTTC. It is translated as CATQGNVGELYNEQFF.

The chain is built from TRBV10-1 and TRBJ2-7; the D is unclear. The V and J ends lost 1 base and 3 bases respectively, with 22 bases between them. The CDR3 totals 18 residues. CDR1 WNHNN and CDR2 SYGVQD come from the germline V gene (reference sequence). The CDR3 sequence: CASSECAPPRPPHYEQYF. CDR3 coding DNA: TGCGCCAGCAGTGAGTGTGCCCCACCTAGACCTCCACACTACGAGCAGTACTTC.

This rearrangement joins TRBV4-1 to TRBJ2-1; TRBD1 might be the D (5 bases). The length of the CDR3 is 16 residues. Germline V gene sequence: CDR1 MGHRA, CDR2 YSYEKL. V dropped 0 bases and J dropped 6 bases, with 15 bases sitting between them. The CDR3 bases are TGCGCCAGCAGCCAAGAGGGGCTTGTCGGATCCAATGAGCAGTTCTTC. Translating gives CASSQEGLVGSNEQFF.

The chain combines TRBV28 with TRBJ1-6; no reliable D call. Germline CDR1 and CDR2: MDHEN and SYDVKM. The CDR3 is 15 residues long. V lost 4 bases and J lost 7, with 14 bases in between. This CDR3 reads CASSSPTSPNSPLHF. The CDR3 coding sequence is TGTGCCAGCAGTTCCCCGACAAGTCCGAATTCACCCCTCCACTTT.

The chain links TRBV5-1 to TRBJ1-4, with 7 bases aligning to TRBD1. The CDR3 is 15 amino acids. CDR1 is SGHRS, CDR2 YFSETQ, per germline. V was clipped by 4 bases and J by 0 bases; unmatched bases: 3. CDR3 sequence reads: CASSRDSATNEKLFF. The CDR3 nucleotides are TGCGCCAGCAGCAGGGACAGTGCAACTAATGAAAAACTGTTTTTT.

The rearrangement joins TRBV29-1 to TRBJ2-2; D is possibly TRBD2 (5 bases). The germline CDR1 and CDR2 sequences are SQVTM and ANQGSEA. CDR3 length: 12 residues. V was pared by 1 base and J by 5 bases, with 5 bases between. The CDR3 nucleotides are TGCAGCGTTGAAGGCGGGACCGGGGAGCTGTTTTTT. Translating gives CSVEGGTGELFF.

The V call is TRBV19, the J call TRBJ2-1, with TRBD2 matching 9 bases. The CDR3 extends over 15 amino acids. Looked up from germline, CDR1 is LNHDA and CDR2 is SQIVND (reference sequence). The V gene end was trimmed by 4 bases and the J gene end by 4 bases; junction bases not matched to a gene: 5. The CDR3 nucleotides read TGTGCCAGTAGTAAAAGCGGGGGGCTGTACAATGAGCAGTTCTTC. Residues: CASSKSGGLYNEQFF.

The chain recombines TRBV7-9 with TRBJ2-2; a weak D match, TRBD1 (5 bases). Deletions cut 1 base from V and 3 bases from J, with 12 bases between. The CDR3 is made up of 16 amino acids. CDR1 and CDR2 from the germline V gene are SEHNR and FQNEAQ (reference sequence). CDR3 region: CASSLGQGSHTGELFF. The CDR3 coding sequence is TGTGCCAGCAGCTTAGGTCAGGGCAGTCACACCGGGGAGCTGTTTTTT.

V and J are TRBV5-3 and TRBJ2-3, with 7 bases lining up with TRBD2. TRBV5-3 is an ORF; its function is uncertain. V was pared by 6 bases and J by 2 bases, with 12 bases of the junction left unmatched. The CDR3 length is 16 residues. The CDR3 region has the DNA TGTGCCAGAATCAAAAAGAGGGAGGGGACCACAGATACGCAGTATTTT. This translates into CARIKKREGTTDTQYF.

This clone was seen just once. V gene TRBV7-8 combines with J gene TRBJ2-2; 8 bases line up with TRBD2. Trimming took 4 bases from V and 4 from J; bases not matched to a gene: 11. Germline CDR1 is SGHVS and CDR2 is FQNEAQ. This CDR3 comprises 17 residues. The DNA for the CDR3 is TGTGCCAGCAGCTCCGGGAGCGGGAGACAGATCACCGGGGAGCTGTTTTTT. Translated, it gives CASSSGSGRQITGELFF.

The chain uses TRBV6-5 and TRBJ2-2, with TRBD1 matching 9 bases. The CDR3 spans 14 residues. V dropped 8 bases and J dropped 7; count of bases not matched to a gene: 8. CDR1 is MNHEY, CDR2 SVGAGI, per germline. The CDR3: CASGHRGLVGELFF. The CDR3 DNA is TGTGCCAGCGGACACAGGGGGCTTGTCGGGGAGCTGTTTTTT.

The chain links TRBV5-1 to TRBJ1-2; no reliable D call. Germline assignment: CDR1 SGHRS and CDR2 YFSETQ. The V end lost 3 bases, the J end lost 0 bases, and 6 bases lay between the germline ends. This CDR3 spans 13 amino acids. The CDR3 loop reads CASSSGTNYGYTF. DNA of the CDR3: TGCGCCAGCAGCTCCGGGACTAACTATGGCTACACCTTC.

In DNA form, the CDR3 reads TGTGCCAGTAGTATAGACATAGGTCGGGTCGAGCAGTACTTC. Translated: CASSIDIGRVEQYF. J is TRBJ2-7 and V is TRBV19, with no clear D. Per the germline V gene, CDR1 is LNHDA and CDR2 is SQIVND (reference sequence). V lost 0 bases to trimming and J lost 6 bases, with 12 bases between them. This CDR3 has 14 amino acids.

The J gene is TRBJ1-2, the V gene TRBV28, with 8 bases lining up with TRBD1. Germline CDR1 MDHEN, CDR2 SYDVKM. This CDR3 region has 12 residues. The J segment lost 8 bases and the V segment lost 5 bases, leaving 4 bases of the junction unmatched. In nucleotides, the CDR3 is TGTGCCAGCAGTCAGGACAGGGAGGGCTACACCTTC. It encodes CASSQDREGYTF.

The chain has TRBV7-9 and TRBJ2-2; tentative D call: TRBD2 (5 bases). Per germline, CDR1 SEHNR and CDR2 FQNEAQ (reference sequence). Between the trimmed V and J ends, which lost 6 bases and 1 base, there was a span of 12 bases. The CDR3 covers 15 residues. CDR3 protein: CASRRAVLNTGELFF. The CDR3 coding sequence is TGTGCCAGCAGAAGAGCGGTGTTGAACACCGGGGAGCTGTTTTTT.

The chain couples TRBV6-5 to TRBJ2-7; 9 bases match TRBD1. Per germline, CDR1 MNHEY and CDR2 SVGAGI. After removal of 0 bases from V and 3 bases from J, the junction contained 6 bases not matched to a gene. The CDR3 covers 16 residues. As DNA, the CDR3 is TGTGCCAGCAGTTACTCGTCCGGGACAGGGAGCTACGAGCAGTACTTC. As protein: CASSYSSGTGSYEQYF.

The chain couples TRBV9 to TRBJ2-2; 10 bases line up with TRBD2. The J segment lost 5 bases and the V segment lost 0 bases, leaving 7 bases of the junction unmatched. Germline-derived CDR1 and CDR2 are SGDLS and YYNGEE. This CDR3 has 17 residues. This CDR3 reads CASSVGAGGKGTGELFF. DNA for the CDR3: TGTGCCAGCAGCGTAGGAGCGGGAGGGAAAGGAACCGGGGAGCTGTTTTTT.

As DNA, the CDR3 is TGTGCTAGTGGTTTGGCCATCAAAGAATACCCACTCCCCTACGAGCAGTACTTC. This encodes CASGLAIKEYPLPYEQYF. The chain links TRBV12-5 to TRBJ2-7; no firm D call. The CDR3 extends over 18 amino acids. Deletions cut 1 base from V and 2 bases from J, with 21 bases between. Looked up from germline, CDR1 is LGHNT and CDR2 is FRNRAP.

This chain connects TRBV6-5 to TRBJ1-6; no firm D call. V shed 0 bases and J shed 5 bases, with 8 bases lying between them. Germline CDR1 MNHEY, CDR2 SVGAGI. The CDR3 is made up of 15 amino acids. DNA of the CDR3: TGTGCCAGCAGTTACTCTGCACTGGATAATTCACCCCTCCACTTT. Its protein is CASSYSALDNSPLHF.

Written as DNA, the CDR3 is TGTGCCAGCAGCTTACAGGGAAAGAATGAGCAGTTCTTC. This translates into CASSLQGKNEQFF. The V call is TRBV11-2, the J call TRBJ2-1, with D possibly TRBD1 on 5 matching bases. V lost 2 bases to trimming and J lost 7 bases, with 9 bases between them. Germline CDR1 and CDR2: SGHAT and FQNNGV. This CDR3 contains 13 residues.

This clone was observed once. CDR3 DNA: TGCGCCAGCAGCCAGGGGCTGATGGCAGATACGCAGTATTTT. Encoded protein: CASSQGLMADTQYF. The V gene is TRBV4-1, the J gene TRBJ2-3; D may be TRBD1 (5 bases). Deletions cut 3 bases from V and 4 bases from J, with 11 bases between. Germline CDR1 MGHRA, CDR2 YSYEKL. CDR3 length: 14 residues.

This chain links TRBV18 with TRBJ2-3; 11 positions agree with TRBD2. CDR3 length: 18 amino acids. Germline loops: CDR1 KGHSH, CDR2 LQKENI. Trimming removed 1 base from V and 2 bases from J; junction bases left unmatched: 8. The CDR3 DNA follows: TGTGCCAGCTCACCACTTTTAGCGGGGGGGCCGGTCACAGATACGCAGTATTTT. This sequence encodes CASSPLLAGGPVTDTQYF.

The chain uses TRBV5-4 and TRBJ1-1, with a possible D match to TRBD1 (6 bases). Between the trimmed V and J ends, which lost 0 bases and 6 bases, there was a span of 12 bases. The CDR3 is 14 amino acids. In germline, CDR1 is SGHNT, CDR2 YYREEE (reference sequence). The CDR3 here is CASSLAGGRAEAFF. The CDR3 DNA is TGTGCCAGCAGCTTGGCGGGGGGCAGGGCTGAAGCTTTCTTT. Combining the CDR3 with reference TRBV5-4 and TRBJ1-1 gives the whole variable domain ETGVTQSPTHLIKTRGQQVTLRCSSQSGHNTVSWYQQALGQGPQFIFQYYREEENGRGNFPPRFSGLQFPNYSSELNVNALELDDSALYLCASSLAGGRAEAFFGQGTRLTVV.

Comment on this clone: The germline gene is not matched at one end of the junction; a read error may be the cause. In DNA form, the CDR3 reads TGTGCCAGCAGCTTGAGGGGTGCTACGTACTTC. Its protein is CASSLRGATYF. The rearrangement joins TRBV5-6 to TRBJ1-2, with D maybe TRBD1 (5 bases). CDR1 is SGHDT and CDR2 is YYEEEE in the germline V gene. The length of the CDR3 is 11 residues.

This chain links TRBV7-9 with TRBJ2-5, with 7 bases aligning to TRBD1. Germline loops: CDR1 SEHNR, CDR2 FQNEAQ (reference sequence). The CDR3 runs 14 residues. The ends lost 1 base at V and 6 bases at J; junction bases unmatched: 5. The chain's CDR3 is CASSLGGQSQTQYF. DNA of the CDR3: TGTGCCAGCAGCTTAGGGGGACAGAGTCAGACCCAGTACTTC.

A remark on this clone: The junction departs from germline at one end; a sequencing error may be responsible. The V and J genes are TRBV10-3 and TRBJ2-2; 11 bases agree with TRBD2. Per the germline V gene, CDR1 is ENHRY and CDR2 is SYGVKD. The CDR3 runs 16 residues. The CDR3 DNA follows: TGTGCCATCCGTGATAGCGGGGGGGCCGGCACCGGGGAGCTGTTTTTT. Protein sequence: CAIRDSGGAGTGELFF.

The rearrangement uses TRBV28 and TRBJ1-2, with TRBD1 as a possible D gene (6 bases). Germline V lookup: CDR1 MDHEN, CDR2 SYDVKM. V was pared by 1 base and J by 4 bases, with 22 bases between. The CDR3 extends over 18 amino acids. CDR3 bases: TGTGCCAGCAGTTTATACTTAGCCCCGACACGAGGGGGCTATGGCTACACCTTC. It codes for CASSLYLAPTRGGYGYTF.

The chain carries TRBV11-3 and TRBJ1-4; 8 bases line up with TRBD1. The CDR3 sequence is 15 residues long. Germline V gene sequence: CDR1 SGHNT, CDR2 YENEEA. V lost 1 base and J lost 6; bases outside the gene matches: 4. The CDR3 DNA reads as TGTGCCAGCAGCTTAGGGGGGACAGGACATGAAAAACTGTTTTTT. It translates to CASSLGGTGHEKLFF. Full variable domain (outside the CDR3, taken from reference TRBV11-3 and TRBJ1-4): EAGVVQSPRYKIIEKKQPVAFWCNPISGHNTLYWYLQNLGQGPELLIRYENEEAVDDSQLPKDRFSAERLKGVDSTLKIQPAELGDSAVYLCASSLGGTGHEKLFFGSGTQLSVL.